The 25 T cell receptor beta chains below all came from one sample that was sequenced in a study of blood T cell repertoires in COVID-19. The assay was immunoSEQ multiplex PCR, and TCRdb's table has in-frame clones only and misses some. The sample has over 150,000 clones; approximately 88% are singletons. The sequencing sample was made of peripheral blood. The receptors were gathered from a woman in her sixties who had recovered from COVID-19.

The rearrangement uses TRBV3-1 (or the pseudogene TRBV3-2) and TRBJ2-5; 12 bases are shared with TRBD2. J lost 1 base, V lost 6 bases, and 6 bases had no gene match. Germline loops: CDR1 LGHDT, CDR2 YNNKEL (reference sequence). The CDR3 runs to 16 residues. CDR3 DNA: TGTGCCAGCAGTCAGGGACTAGCGGGCCCCCAAGAGACCCAGTACTTC. As protein: CASSQGLAGPQETQYF.

The chain couples TRBV20-1 to TRBJ2-7; 12 nucleotides match TRBD1. Germline V CDR1 and CDR2: DFQATT, SNEGSKA (reference sequence). J gave up 1 base and V 3 bases, and 4 bases lay outside the gene matches. The CDR3 is 15 residues long. The CDR3 DNA reads as TGCAGTGCTAGTAGGGACAGGGGGCTATCCTACGAGCAGTACTTC. It encodes CSASRDRGLSYEQYF.

J is TRBJ2-7 and V is TRBV27, with D perhaps matching TRBD2 (7 bases). Germline V gene sequence: CDR1 MNHEY, CDR2 SMNVEV (reference sequence). V was trimmed by 8 bases and J by 4 bases, leaving 21 bases between them. CDR3 size: 15 residues. The chain's CDR3 is CASGAGAGRVYEQYF. Written as DNA, the CDR3 is TGTGCCAGCGGCGCGGGGGCAGGTCGTGTATACGAGCAGTACTTC.

The V gene is TRBV6-2 or TRBV6-3, the J gene TRBJ2-7; tentative D call: TRBD1 (5 bases). The CDR3 loop spans 13 amino acids. Trimming pared 0 bases from V and 4 bases from J, leaving 7 bases between. Germline CDR1 reads MNHEY; CDR2 reads SVGEGT. The CDR3 DNA follows: TGTGCCAGCAGTTACTCGTACAGGTACGAGCAGTACTTC. This codes for CASSYSYRYEQYF.

As DNA, the CDR3 is TGTGCCAGCACCAGACTAGCAACCGGGGAGCTGTTTTTT. Translating gives CASTRLATGELFF. The gene calls are TRBV12-3 or TRBV12-4 and TRBJ2-2; 7 positions agree with TRBD2. The CDR3 has 13 amino acids. V lost 7 bases, J lost 5 bases, and 4 bases stayed unmatched.

This rearrangement joins TRBV30 to TRBJ1-2; 8 bases fit TRBD1. From germline, CDR1 is GTSNPN and CDR2 SVGIG (reference sequence). V shed 2 bases, J shed 5 bases, and the junction held 1 base outside the gene matches. This CDR3 spans 12 amino acids. CDR3 residues: CAWSHRGYGYTF. The CDR3 DNA reads TGTGCCTGGAGTCACAGGGGGTATGGCTACACCTTC. Drawing the rest from reference TRBV30 and TRBJ1-2, the complete variable domain is SQTIHQWPATLVQPVGSPLSLECTVEGTSNPNLYWYRQAAGRGLQLLFYSVGIGQISSEVPQNLSASRPQDRQFILSSKKLLLSDSGFYLCAWSHRGYGYTFGSGTRLTVV.

The V gene is TRBV25-1, the J gene TRBJ2-3; tentatively, D is TRBD2 (6 bases). Germline V gives CDR1 MGHDK, CDR2 SYGVNS. The CDR3 contains 13 residues. Trimming stripped 2 bases from V and 4 bases from J, with 7 bases between. CDR3 loop: CASSEGGADTQYF. DNA for the CDR3: TGTGCCAGCAGTGAAGGAGGGGCAGATACGCAGTATTTT.

The CDR3 reads CASTNDGTSISKYF. In nucleotides, the CDR3 is TGTGCCAGCACCAACGATGGGACTAGCATTTCTAAGTACTTC. The V call is TRBV2, the J call TRBJ2-7; 9 bases align to TRBD2. This CDR3 region has 14 residues. Trimming cost V 7 bases and J 11 bases; bases outside gene matches: 15. Germline CDR1 is SNHLY and CDR2 is FYNNEI.

This CDR3 is CASSRRTDLAYEQYF. The DNA for the CDR3 is TGTGCCAGCAGTCGCCGGACAGATCTCGCCTACGAGCAGTACTTC. The rearrangement uses TRBV27 and TRBJ2-7; D possibly corresponds to TRBD1 (6 bases). The CDR3 has 15 residues. From germline, CDR1 is MNHEY and CDR2 SMNVEV (reference sequence). The V gene lost 5 bases and the J gene lost 2 bases, with 16 bases spanning the gap.

This chain uses TRBV27 with TRBJ1-1; D perhaps matches TRBD1 (6 bases). V dropped 5 bases and J dropped 0 bases, with 25 bases sitting between them. The CDR3 spans 19 residues. CDR1 MNHEY and CDR2 SMNVEV come from the germline V gene (reference sequence). The CDR3: CASSLRFTGLGRLNTEAFF. DNA for the CDR3: TGTGCCAGCAGTCTTAGATTTACAGGGTTGGGAAGGTTGAACACTGAAGCTTTCTTT.

This clone was counted a single time. V gene TRBV5-1 combines with J gene TRBJ2-2; 10 bases agree with TRBD1. This CDR3 comprises 15 residues. The J segment lost 3 bases and the V segment lost 7 bases, leaving 6 bases of the junction unmatched. Looked up from germline, CDR1 is SGHRS and CDR2 is YFSETQ. The CDR3 DNA reads TGCGCCAGCTCCGGGACAGGGGTCCACACCGGGGAGCTGTTTTTT. Its protein is CASSGTGVHTGELFF.

This rearrangement joins TRBV5-1 to TRBJ2-2; 8 nucleotides match TRBD1. The CDR3 spans 16 residues. Germline trimming cut 0 bases from V and 7 bases from J; bases unmatched to any gene: 8. CDR1 and CDR2 (germline): SGHRS, YFSETQ. DNA for the CDR3: TGCGCCAGCAGCTTGGCCGGACAGGGCTGGGGCGGGGAGCTGTTTTTT. Translated, it gives CASSLAGQGWGGELFF.

The chain is built from TRBV6-5 and TRBJ2-3, with D perhaps TRBD2 (6 bases). The ends were cut back, 5 bases at V and 3 bases at J, with 12 bases in the middle. Germline CDR1 reads MNHEY; CDR2 reads SVGAGI. The CDR3 totals 14 residues. The CDR3 DNA reads as TGTGCCAGCAGTCCTCATGGGGGGACAGATACGCAGTATTTT. Translation gives CASSPHGGTDTQYF.

The chain recombines TRBV15 with TRBJ1-5, with D uncertain. Trimming took off 1 base at V and 7 bases at J, with 5 bases between the two ends. The V gene's germline CDR1 is LNHNV and CDR2 YYDKDF (reference sequence). The CDR3 is made up of 12 amino acids. The CDR3 here is CATSRVRQPQHF. The CDR3 coding sequence is TGTGCCACCAGCAGAGTGCGCCAGCCCCAGCATTTT.

The chain employs TRBV16 and TRBJ2-5, with a tentative D call TRBD2 (7 bases). The V end lost 0 bases, the J end lost 5 bases, and 19 bases lay between the germline ends. The CDR3 runs 17 residues. CDR1 KGHSY and CDR2 FQNENV come from the germline V gene. CDR3: CASSQSRGPSSAETQYF. Here the CDR3 DNA reads TGTGCCAGCAGCCAATCGCGGGGGCCTAGTTCGGCTGAGACCCAGTACTTC.

The CDR3 protein is CASSSWDSYNEQFF. The CDR3 nucleotides read TGTGCCAGCAGTTCGTGGGACAGCTACAATGAGCAGTTCTTC. The genes are TRBV27 and TRBJ2-1; 7 bases line up with TRBD1. Trimming cost V 4 bases and J 3 bases; bases outside gene matches: 3. CDR1 is MNHEY, CDR2 SMNVEV, per germline (reference sequence). The CDR3 has 14 amino acids.

V is TRBV19 and J is TRBJ2-1, with 9 bases identical to TRBD2. Trimming cost V 3 bases and J 10 bases; bases outside gene matches: 28. This CDR3 has 21 amino acids. Germline V gene data show CDR1 as LNHDA and CDR2 as SQIVND (reference sequence). This chain's CDR3 is CASSILPLWRAGGAPAREQFF. CDR3 DNA sequence: TGTGCCAGTAGTATCCTCCCCCTATGGCGAGCGGGGGGCGCCCCCGCCAGGGAGCAGTTCTTC.

The chain couples TRBV10-1 to TRBJ2-1; TRBD2 matches at 9 bases. The CDR3 runs to 15 residues. V shed 6 bases and J 7 bases; nucleotides not matched to a gene: 10. Germline V gene sequence: CDR1 WNHNN, CDR2 SYGVQD (reference sequence). The CDR3 is CASSPGLAPINEQFF. The CDR3 DNA reads as TGCGCCAGCAGCCCGGGACTAGCTCCGATAAATGAGCAGTTCTTC.

This chain joins TRBV7-6 and TRBJ2-7; a possible D gene is TRBD2 (6 bases). The germline CDR1 and CDR2 sequences are SGHVS and FNYEAQ. CDR3 size: 16 residues. The V and J ends lost 5 bases and 2 bases respectively, with 19 bases between them. The DNA of the CDR3 is TGTGCCAGCAGCAGGGGTGGGGACTCCGGGGCCTACGAGCAGTACTTC. It is translated as CASSRGGDSGAYEQYF.

This chain links TRBV5-4 with TRBJ1-2; D is perhaps TRBD1 (6 bases). The CDR3 runs to 15 residues. V gave up 0 bases and J gave up 2 bases, with 11 bases separating them. Germline CDR1 SGHNT, CDR2 YYREEE (reference sequence). CDR3 nucleotide sequence: TGTGCCAGCAGCTTGGCGAGCGACAGGAACTATGGCTACACCTTC. Residues: CASSLASDRNYGYTF.

The J gene is TRBJ2-2, the V gene TRBV27, with unresolved D. The CDR3 runs 16 residues. V was pared by 8 bases and J by 0 bases, with 16 bases between. Germline lookup yields CDR1 MNHEY and CDR2 SMNVEV (reference sequence). In DNA, the CDR3 is TGTGCCAGCGGTCAAATAGCTTTCGCGAACACCGGGGAGCTGTTTTTT. Residues: CASGQIAFANTGELFF.

The V gene is TRBV10-1, the J gene TRBJ2-3; D perhaps matches TRBD1 (5 bases). From germline, CDR1 is WNHNN and CDR2 SYGVQD (reference sequence). This CDR3 spans 13 amino acids. Trimming shortened V by 6 bases and J by 3 bases, and 10 bases separated the two germline ends. CDR3: CASRAGWTDTQYF. In DNA, the CDR3 is TGCGCCAGCAGGGCAGGGTGGACAGATACGCAGTATTTT.

The V and J genes are TRBV7-9 and TRBJ2-3; weak D call: TRBD1 (5 bases). The germline V and J ends were trimmed by 5 bases and 9 bases, with 15 bases remaining between them. Germline CDR1 reads SEHNR; CDR2 reads FQNEAQ (reference sequence). The CDR3 consists of 13 residues. The CDR3 region is CASSPKVQDTQYF. The CDR3 DNA sequence: TGTGCCAGCAGCCCGAAGGTACAGGACACGCAGTATTTT. The full variable domain, completed using reference TRBV7-9 and TRBJ2-3, is DTGVSQNPRHKITKRGQNVTFRCDPISEHNRLYWYRQTLGQGPEFLTYFQNEAQLEKSRLLSDRFSAERPKGSFSTLEIQRTEQGDSAMYLCASSPKVQDTQYFGPGTRLTVL.

There are a few counts of this clone. This CDR3 is CASSEAMGLRAGGNTIYF. CDR3 nucleotides: TGTGCCAGCAGTGAAGCGATGGGACTCCGGGCAGGGGGAAACACCATATATTTT. This chain uses TRBV6-1 with TRBJ1-3; possibly TRBD1 for D (5 bases). The CDR3 spans 18 residues. Germline loops: CDR1 MNHNS, CDR2 SASEGT. The germline V and J ends were trimmed by 0 bases and 4 bases, with 19 bases remaining between them.

The chain employs TRBV11-2 and TRBJ2-2; D might be TRBD2 (7 bases). CDR3 length equals 17 residues. The ends were cut back, 3 bases at V and 3 bases at J, with 17 bases in the middle. Germline-derived CDR1 and CDR2 are SGHAT and FQNNGV. CDR3 protein: CASSLDVWGGDTGELFF. The CDR3 DNA reads as TGTGCCAGCAGCTTGGACGTGTGGGGGGGCGACACCGGGGAGCTGTTTTTT.